Below, one T cell receptor beta chain is given with its context. Its antigen remains unidentified. Genes and germline are mouse. The CDR3 end lies 1 residue beyond the end of the read and is filled in from the germline J gene. Time point defined: mouse harvest day 7 after allogeneic transplant. Each mouse received 10^7 T-cell-depleted marrow cells plus 10^6 splenic CD5+ T cells by tail vein. This mouse GVHD model was MHC-mismatched B6 to BALB/c, profiled day 7 or 14. This specimen comes from a study of tissue T cells after allogeneic stem cell transplantation. Method: immunoSEQ multiplex PCR; TCRdb's copy keeps in-frame clones and lacks some. Among approximately 6,200 clones listed, 45% to 55% were seen once. The study, taken as a whole, reports: Blood and spleen captured only part of the tissue TCR repertoire. Few T cell clones were shared across patients, but motif clusters showed tissue-specific shared signatures.

The length of the CDR3 is 13 residues. V gave up 2 bases and J gave up 4 bases, with 9 bases separating them. CDR1 is KGHPV and CDR2 is FQNQEV in the germline V gene (reference sequence). Sequencing was done on a sample of skin. The sequence derives from a female BALB/c mouse given C57BL/6 T cells with graft-versus-host disease after an allogeneic hematopoietic cell transplant. The chain is built from TRBV26 and TRBJ2-7; possibly TRBD1 for D (6 bases). CDR3 DNA, as far as it was read: TGTGCCAGCAGTCTGAGGGGACAATATGAACAGTAC. Translating it yields CASSLRGQYEQY. The complete CDR3 reads CASSLRGQYEQYF.